This T cell receptor (beta chain) appears in the sequencing data of a study of T cell responses to AZD1222 COVID-19 vaccine. Broader study findings: Recipients of AZD1222 seropositive at baseline numbered only 6 or 7. A mostly white British donor set with more females was recruited, and clonal diversity was possibly underestimated. Nearly half of unique spike-specific TCRs reportedly avoided B.1.351 and B.1.1.7 mutated regions.

Points on this clone: Its target is unknown.

Only in-frame clones appear in the TCRdb table, and some are missing; sequencing was by immunoSEQ multiplex PCR. The data contain about 200,000 clones, under 95% of them singletons. V gave up 5 bases and J gave up 5 bases, with 15 bases separating them. CDR1 is MNHEY and CDR2 is SVGAGI in the germline V gene. This CDR3 region has 14 residues. The sequence was obtained from an adult who received the AZD1222 COVID-19 vaccine. The source material was peripheral blood, sampled 28 days after the second AZD1222 dose. This chain links TRBV6-5 with TRBJ2-5; D ambiguous. CDR3 sequence: CASSITTNRETQYF. In nucleotides, the CDR3 is TGTGCCAGCAGTATAACGACAAACCGGGAGACCCAGTACTTC.